What follows are 16 T cell receptor beta chains derived from one specimen sequenced in a study of cytomegalovirus exposure and HLA in healthy donors. Both 60 Vbeta primers and 13 Jbeta primers went into the PCR. Sequencing used immunoSEQ multiplex PCR; TCRdb keeps in-frame clones, though not all of them. Of 150,000 or so clones listed, around three quarters were seen once; the top ten hold roughly 4.2%. What was sequenced was PBMCs. The receptors originated from a male donor in good health and CMV-seropositive.

V and J are TRBV6-5 and TRBJ2-2; tentative D call: TRBD1 (5 bases). Deletions cut 1 base from V and 1 base from J, with 7 bases between. Germline V lookup: CDR1 MNHEY, CDR2 SVGAGI. The CDR3 length is 15 residues. In nucleotides, the CDR3 is TGTGCCAGCAGTTACTGGGGCGGGAACACCGGGGAGCTGTTTTTT. This gives the protein CASSYWGGNTGELFF.

The chain is built from TRBV18 and TRBJ2-2; 13 bases align to TRBD2. V shed 4 bases, J shed 0 bases, and the junction held 8 bases outside the gene matches. The CDR3 loop spans 19 amino acids. Germline CDR1 and CDR2: KGHSH and LQKENI. For the CDR3, the DNA is TGTGCCAGCTCACTCCTATCGACTAGCGGGGGGACGAACACCGGGGAGCTGTTTTTT. Translating gives CASSLLSTSGGTNTGELFF. The whole variable domain, filled in from reference TRBV18 and TRBJ2-2, reads NAGVMQNPRHLVRRRGQEARLRCSPMKGHSHVYWYRQLPEEGLKFMVYLQKENIIDESGMPKERFSAEFPKEGPSILRIQQVVRGDSAAYFCASSLLSTSGGTNTGELFFGEGSRLTVL.

The table lists this clone with a few counts. The chain links TRBV14 to TRBJ1-2; the D gene is possibly TRBD1 (5 bases). Germline V gene sequence: CDR1 SGHDN, CDR2 FVKESK. Trimming took 1 base from V and 5 from J, leaving 17 bases between them. The length of the CDR3 is 16 residues. In DNA, the CDR3 is TGTGCCAGCAGCCAAGGTCAGGGCTTCGGCAAATATGGCTACACCTTC. The encoded protein is CASSQGQGFGKYGYTF. The entire variable domain, with the rest obtained from reference TRBV14 and TRBJ1-2, is as follows: EAGVTQFPSHSVIEKGQTVTLRCDPISGHDNLYWYRRVMGKEIKFLLHFVKESKQDESGMPNNRFLAERTGGTYSTLKVQPAELEDSGVYFCASSQGQGFGKYGYTFGSGTRLTVV.

The chain couples TRBV14 to TRBJ2-1, with 7 bases lining up with TRBD1. The CDR3 length is 15 residues. Germline CDR1 is SGHDN and CDR2 is FVKESK. Trimming cost V 1 base and J 3 bases; bases outside gene matches: 3. CDR3 amino acids: CASSQGQGYYNEQFF. Here the CDR3 DNA reads TGTGCCAGCAGCCAAGGACAGGGTTACTACAATGAGCAGTTCTTC. Together with reference TRBV14 and TRBJ2-1, the CDR3 gives the full variable domain: EAGVTQFPSHSVIEKGQTVTLRCDPISGHDNLYWYRRVMGKEIKFLLHFVKESKQDESGMPNNRFLAERTGGTYSTLKVQPAELEDSGVYFCASSQGQGYYNEQFFGPGTRLTVL.

The DNA for the CDR3 is TGTGCCAGTAGATCGGGACAGGGGTTTCAGCCCCAGCATTTT. This encodes CASRSGQGFQPQHF. The chain uses TRBV19 and TRBJ1-5, with 10 bases lining up with TRBD1. V trimming: 6 bases; J trimming: 6 bases; junction bases outside the gene matches: 5. Germline V gene lookup returns CDR1 LNHDA and CDR2 SQIVND (reference sequence). The CDR3 is 14 residues long.

The table lists this clone with a few counts. This chain connects TRBV2 to TRBJ1-2, with 7 bases fitting TRBD1. In germline, CDR1 is SNHLY, CDR2 FYNNEI. V lost 8 bases to trimming and J lost 4 bases; unmatched junction nucleotides: 10. This CDR3 has 14 residues. CDR3 DNA sequence: TGTGCCAGCGGGAAGGACAGGCTCACCTATGGCTACACCTTC. Encoded protein: CASGKDRLTYGYTF.

The chain combines TRBV18 with TRBJ2-1; D may be TRBD2 (6 bases). The germline V and J ends were trimmed by 8 bases and 7 bases, with 18 bases remaining between them. This CDR3 is built from 14 residues. The V gene's germline CDR1 is KGHSH and CDR2 LQKENI. In DNA, the CDR3 is TGTGCCAGCCAACCACCGGAGGGGATTAATGAGCAGTTCTTC. Its translation: CASQPPEGINEQFF. Supplemented by reference TRBV18 and TRBJ2-1, the full variable domain reads NAGVMQNPRHLVRRRGQEARLRCSPMKGHSHVYWYRQLPEEGLKFMVYLQKENIIDESGMPKERFSAEFPKEGPSILRIQQVVRGDSAAYFCASQPPEGINEQFFGPGTRLTVL.

This clone was seen more than once but under ten times. This rearrangement joins TRBV9 to TRBJ2-7; 9 bases fit TRBD2. The CDR3 has 15 amino acids. CDR1 SGDLS and CDR2 YYNGEE come from the germline V gene. Trimming removed 0 bases from V and 6 bases from J; junction bases left unmatched: 7. CDR3 loop: CASSVESSGISEQYF. DNA of the CDR3: TGTGCCAGCAGCGTAGAGTCTAGCGGGATCTCCGAGCAGTACTTC. Full variable domain (remainder filled in from reference TRBV9 and TRBJ2-7): DSGVTQTPKHLITATGQRVTLRCSPRSGDLSVYWYQQSLDQGLQFLIQYYNGEERAKGNILERFSAQQFPDLHSELNLSSLELGDSALYFCASSVESSGISEQYFGPGTRLTVT.

This clone came up once. V usage is TRBV5-1 and J usage is TRBJ2-7, with 9 bases that match TRBD1. The CDR3 sequence is 14 residues long. V lost 4 bases to trimming and J lost 1 base; unmatched junction nucleotides: 3. Germline CDR1 SGHRS, CDR2 YFSETQ. CDR3 DNA sequence: TGCGCCAGCAGCGTGGGACAGGGATCCTACGAGCAGTACTTC. Protein: CASSVGQGSYEQYF. Filled out from reference TRBV5-1 and TRBJ2-7, the complete variable domain reads KAGVTQTPRYLIKTRGQQVTLSCSPISGHRSVSWYQQTPGQGLQFLFEYFSETQRNKGNFPGRFSGRQFSNSRSEMNVSTLELGDSALYLCASSVGQGSYEQYFGPGTRLTVT.

The chain combines TRBV28 with TRBJ1-2; D is perhaps TRBD1 (5 bases). Trimming pared 5 bases from V and 5 bases from J, leaving 15 bases between. CDR1 and CDR2 (germline): MDHEN, SYDVKM. The CDR3 length is 14 residues. CDR3 protein: CASSPVGEGYGYTF. The CDR3 DNA reads TGTGCCAGCAGTCCGGTGGGGGAGGGGTATGGCTACACCTTC.

V usage is TRBV2 and J usage is TRBJ2-1; D possibly corresponds to TRBD2 (6 bases). Trimming pared 8 bases from V and 0 bases from J, leaving 14 bases between. This CDR3 comprises 15 residues. Germline V gives CDR1 SNHLY, CDR2 FYNNEI. For the CDR3, the DNA is TGTGCCAGCCCAGGCAGCGGGTACTCCTACAATGAGCAGTTCTTC. Its protein is CASPGSGYSYNEQFF.

This chain uses TRBV7-6 with TRBJ2-1; TRBD2 agrees at 7 bases. The CDR3 is made up of 17 amino acids. CDR1 SGHVS and CDR2 FNYEAQ come from the germline V gene. V was pared by 3 bases and J by 2 bases, with 10 bases of the junction left unmatched. CDR3 region: CASSFPEAGVTYNEQFF. The CDR3 DNA follows: TGTGCCAGCAGCTTTCCTGAGGCGGGAGTTACCTACAATGAGCAGTTCTTC.

This chain links TRBV28 with TRBJ1-3, with D possibly matching TRBD1 (5 bases). The CDR3 is 16 residues long. Germline lookup yields CDR1 MDHEN and CDR2 SYDVKM. Trimming pared 7 bases from V and 0 bases from J, leaving 16 bases between. CDR3 in amino acids: CASTLGGSFSGNTIYF. In DNA, the CDR3 is TGTGCCAGCACCCTGGGGGGGAGCTTCTCTGGAAACACCATATATTTT.

The V gene is TRBV5-6, the J gene TRBJ2-7, with D unresolved. The CDR3 extends over 12 amino acids. Germline V gene sequence: CDR1 SGHDT, CDR2 YYEEEE. Trimming removed 1 base at V and 4 bases at J, with 6 bases between. The CDR3 DNA reads as TGTGCCAGCAGCTTGACCGGGTACGAGCAGTACTTC. Amino acids: CASSLTGYEQYF.

The chain couples TRBV7-9 to TRBJ2-2; 8 nucleotides align to TRBD1. Trimming took 5 bases from V and 5 from J; bases not matched to a gene: 10. The CDR3 has 16 residues. CDR1 is SEHNR and CDR2 is FQNEAQ in the germline V gene (reference sequence). This CDR3 reads CASSPSGQGGTGELFF. The CDR3 region has the DNA TGTGCCAGCAGCCCCAGCGGACAGGGTGGGACCGGGGAGCTGTTTTTT.

The V and J genes are TRBV4-2 and TRBJ2-3; 10 bases agree with TRBD2. Germline V gene sequence: CDR1 LGHNA, CDR2 YNFKEQ. Trimming at V came to 4 bases and at J to 0 bases, leaving 7 bases not matched to a gene. The CDR3 spans 17 residues. The CDR3 here is CASSRGETSGSTDTQYF. CDR3 bases: TGTGCCAGCAGCCGGGGGGAGACTAGCGGGAGCACAGATACGCAGTATTTT.